The rows below give T cell receptor beta chains drawn from one sample of a study of cytomegalovirus exposure and HLA in healthy donors. Data came from immunoSEQ multiplex PCR; TCRdb stores just in-frame clones and leaves some out. The data show 250,000 to 400,000 clones, with nearly 90% seen just once and around 1% held by the top ten. Sequenced material: PBMCs. These receptors were obtained from a man aged 25 to 40 in good health and CMV-seronegative. Each CDR3 is given with its conserved first and last residue. Each record gives: V gene, CDR3 protein.

TRBV19	CASSIPQAVYGYTF
TRBV4-1	CASSHGQGIVWEQYF
TRBV27	CASSLYGTPDFETYEQYF
TRBV30	CARGDSSSYNEQFF
TRBV5-1	CASSSRRNGEQFF
TRBV6-1	CASSENLGLTDTQYF
TRBV5-6	CASSLKETQYF
TRBV15	CATSRDSGTGVGNQPQHF
TRBV9	CASSVTSGGTPSYNEQFF
TRBV27	CASSPSLGDKGVYEQYF
TRBV12-2	CASRLAIRTGEQYF
TRBV5-6	CASSPDRGGETQYF
TRBV4-1	CASSQGGQAQNYGYTF
TRBV6-6	CASRETGVETQYF
TRBV27	CASSRQGSNYGYTF
TRBV5-6	CASSHGTGIYNSPLHF
TRBV11-2	CASSLALLAGGRGETQYF
TRBV5-4	CASSPWTGDKKGANYGYTF
TRBV19	CASLKTDFSGNTIYF
TRBV5-1	CASSLTGNNEKLFF
TRBV5-4	CASSPGQGTYNEQFF
TRBV6-1	CASSERTGGNYGYTF
TRBV7-9	CASSYREEQFF
TRBV9	CASSVEGGTGELFF
TRBV7-8	CASSRLGQGPPRAEQYF
TRBV18	CASSPPAGESYEQYF
TRBV5-5	CASSWDSGTGGRQPQHF
TRBV5-5	CASSLLVAKNIQYF
TRBV19	CASSRTGGPYEQYF